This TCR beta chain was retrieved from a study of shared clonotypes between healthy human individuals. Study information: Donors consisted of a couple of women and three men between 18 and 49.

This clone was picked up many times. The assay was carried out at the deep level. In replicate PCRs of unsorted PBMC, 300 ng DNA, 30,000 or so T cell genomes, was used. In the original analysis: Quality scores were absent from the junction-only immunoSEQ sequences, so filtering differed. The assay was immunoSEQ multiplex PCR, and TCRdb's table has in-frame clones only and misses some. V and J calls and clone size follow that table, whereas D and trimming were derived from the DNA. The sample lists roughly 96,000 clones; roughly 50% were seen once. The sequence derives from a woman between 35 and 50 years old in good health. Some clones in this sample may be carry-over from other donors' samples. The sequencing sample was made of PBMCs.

CDR3 DNA sequence: TGTGCCAGCAGCTCCCAGGGGGCCGGTGAAAAACTGTTTTTT. Translation gives CASSSQGAGEKLFF. This chain joins TRBV11-1 and TRBJ1-4, with 8 bases that match TRBD1. Germline CDR1 is SGHAT and CDR2 is FQDESV (reference sequence). CDR3 length: 14 residues. Trimming took 4 bases from V and 7 from J; bases not matched to a gene: 5.